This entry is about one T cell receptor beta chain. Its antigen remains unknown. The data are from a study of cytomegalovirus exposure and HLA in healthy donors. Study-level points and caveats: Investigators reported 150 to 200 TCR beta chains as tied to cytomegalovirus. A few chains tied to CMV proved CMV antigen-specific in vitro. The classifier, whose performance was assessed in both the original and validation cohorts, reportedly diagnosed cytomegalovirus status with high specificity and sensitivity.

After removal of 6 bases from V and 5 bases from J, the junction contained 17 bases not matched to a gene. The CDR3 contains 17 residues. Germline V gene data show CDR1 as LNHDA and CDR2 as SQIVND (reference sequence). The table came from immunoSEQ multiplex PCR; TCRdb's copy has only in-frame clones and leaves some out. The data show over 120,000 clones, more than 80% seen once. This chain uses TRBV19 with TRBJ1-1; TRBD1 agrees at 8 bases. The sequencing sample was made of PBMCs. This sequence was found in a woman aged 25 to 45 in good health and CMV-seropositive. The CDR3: CASSLRDRLFPRTEAFF. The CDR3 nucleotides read TGTGCCAGTAGCCTCCGGGACAGGCTCTTTCCGAGGACTGAAGCTTTCTTT.